This TCR beta chain was sequenced in a study of read filtering for tumor transcriptome and immune sequencing. Study-level background: IR-seq gave about 4.05 to 11 million TCR reads per sample; RNA-seq gave about 80 to 1,300.

The library was built from about 0.4 ug RNA with molecular barcoded adaptors for alpha/delta and beta/gamma chains. TCRdb recomputed calls from the reads with MiXCR, one row per CDR3 protein. The repertoire has tens of thousands of distinct CDR3 sequences, approximately 14% of them found once; the top ten carry 25% to 35%. After removal of 2 bases from V and 7 bases from J, the junction contained 1 base not matched to a gene. Germline assignment: CDR1 ENHRY and CDR2 SYGVKD. This CDR3 region has 12 residues. The origin of this receptor is a donor aged 40 or over with multiple myeloma. The chain is built from TRBV10-3 and TRBJ2-7, with 8 bases matching TRBD1. Sequenced sample: a population of CD138-negative cells sorted from bone marrow. The CDR3 coding sequence is TGTGCCATCAGTGAGCGGACAGGGGAGCAGTACTTC. Translating it yields CAISERTGEQYF.